The 14 T cell receptor delta chains reported below all come from one sample, sequenced in a study of delta chains in infants with herpesvirus infections (dated by TCRdb to the early 2020s). The library was produced with RT-PCR. Data came from an Illumina MiSeq. To generate TCR cDNA, RNA from PBMC was reverse transcribed using SuperScript II together with primers specific for the gamma chain and the delta chain. After TCRdb called clones again from the public reads with CATT, rows with identical DNA were merged. Here the sample has around 530 delta-chain clones; roughly 12% occur a single time. The ten largest make up 13% of the sample. This specimen consisted of peripheral blood, obtained at time point 2 of longitudinal follow-up. The receptors were sampled from a human donor who was a Ugandan infant, either HIV-exposed or HIV-unexposed (not recorded which).

This clone was detected only a few times. The chain is built from TRDV2 and TRDJ3; 13 nucleotides line up with TRDD3. Germline CDR1 is GEAIGNYY and CDR2 is EKD. V shed 2 bases and J 0 bases; nucleotides not matched to a gene: 6. The CDR3 is 20 residues long. In DNA, the CDR3 is TGTGCCTGTGACAATTTACTGGGGGATACGAGCTCCTGGGACACCCGACAGATGTTTTTC. This translates into CACDNLLGDTSSWDTRQMFF.

By share, this clone counts as large. J is TRDJ1 and V is TRDV1, with 7 bases identical to TRDD3. V trimming: 0 bases; J trimming: 0 bases; junction bases outside the gene matches: 10. The CDR3 loop spans 18 amino acids. The germline CDR1 and CDR2 sequences are TSWWSYY and QGS. The DNA of the CDR3 is TGTGCTCTTGGGGAACTCAGGGGGATTCGCACGTACACCGATAAACTCATCTTT. Encoded protein: CALGELRGIRTYTDKLIF.

J is TRDJ1 and V is TRDV1, with D unclear. Trimming took 9 bases from V and 0 from J, leaving 23 bases between them. Germline V gene sequence: CDR1 TSWWSYY, CDR2 QGS. The CDR3 length is 17 residues. For the CDR3, the DNA is TGTGCTCTCGAGAGGTATCGGGGTACCCTGTACACCGATAAACTCATCTTT. Its translation: CALERYRGTLYTDKLIF.

Turning to this clone: A read error may explain this, as a much larger clone is one base away. V gene TRDV2 combines with J gene TRDJ2; 13 nucleotides align to TRDD3. The CDR3 extends over 18 amino acids. Germline V gene data show CDR1 as GEAIGNYY and CDR2 as EKD. V gave up 5 bases and J gave up 12 bases; unmatched junction bases: 20. Here the CDR3 reads CACVPLLLGDTRTDKLFF. DNA for the CDR3: TGTGCCTGTGTCCCGCTCCTACTGGGGGATACGAGAACCGATAAACTCTTCTTT.

This clone was detected a few times. CDR3 amino acids: CSALTAQLFF. CDR3 coding DNA: TGTAGTGCTTTGACAGCACAACTCTTCTTT. J gene TRDJ2 was identified, but the V gene was not called. This CDR3 comprises 10 residues.

Within the sample, this clone is large. In DNA, the CDR3 is TGTGCCTGTGACACCCTAACCTTACTGGGGGATAGGGGCACCGATAAACTCATCTTT. As protein: CACDTLTLLGDRGTDKLIF. This rearrangement joins TRDV2 to TRDJ1; 11 bases map to TRDD3. There are 19 residues in the CDR3. The germline CDR1 and CDR2 sequences are GEAIGNYY and EKD. V gave up 0 bases and J gave up 1 base; unmatched junction bases: 12.

This clone was counted a few times. This likely traces to a read error, being one base from a far larger clone. The rearrangement joins TRDV1 to TRDJ1; TRDD3 matches 12 bases. Germline CDR1 TSWWSYY, CDR2 QGS. J was trimmed by 0 bases and V by 3 bases; bases with no gene match: 17. The CDR3 runs to 21 residues. The CDR3 reads CALGDHAALGDTRAYTDKLIF. In nucleotides, the CDR3 is TGTGCTCTTGGGGACCATGCCGCACTGGGGGATACTCGGGCGTACACCGATAAACTCATCTTT.

As to this clone: Just one base apart from a much larger clone, this may be a read error. J is TRDJ1 and V is TRDV1, with 8 bases aligning to TRDD3. This CDR3 contains 20 residues. Germline CDR1 and CDR2: TSWWSYY and QGS. Losses at the gene ends were 0 bases for V and 0 bases for J; bases not matched to a gene: 15. The CDR3 region is CALGELLVIMGDLNTDKLIF. Here the CDR3 DNA reads TGTGCTCTTGGGGAACTCCTAGTCATCATGGGGGATCTAAACACCGATAAACTCATCTTT.

To note about this clone: A much larger clone differs from this one at a single base, so this may be a read error. The chain employs TRDV2 and TRDJ3, with 7 bases lining up with TRDD3. Germline loops: CDR1 GEAIGNYY, CDR2 EKD. This CDR3 is built from 19 residues. In DNA, the CDR3 is TGTGCCTGTGACCCGGCCTGGGGGCCAAGCTCCTGGAACACCCGACAGATGTTTTTC. Residues: CACDPAWGPSSWNTRQMFF.

This clone came up a few times. The chain carries TRDV1 and TRDJ1, with D maybe TRDD3 (7 bases). Germline CDR1 is TSWWSYY and CDR2 is QGS. CDR3 size: 18 residues. The ends were cut back, 0 bases at V and 0 bases at J, with 17 bases in the middle. The CDR3 bases are TGTGCTCTTGGGGAACTTCCTACGGTACTGGGGTACACCGATAAACTCATCTTT. Amino acids: CALGELPTVLGYTDKLIF.

By its share, this clone is large. The V call is TRDV1, the J call TRDJ1, with TRDD3 matching over 8 bases. CDR3 length: 20 amino acids. V shed 1 base, J shed 1 base, and the junction held 17 bases outside the gene matches. Germline V lookup: CDR1 TSWWSYY, CDR2 QGS. CDR3: CALGEPLIRYWGVLTDKLIF. DNA of the CDR3: TGTGCTCTTGGGGAACCTCTAATACGTTACTGGGGGGTGCTCACCGATAAACTCATCTTT.

By proportion, this clone is large. The genes are TRDV2 and TRDJ3; 11 bases match TRDD3. CDR3 length: 18 amino acids. Germline V gives CDR1 GEAIGNYY, CDR2 EKD. V lost 3 bases, J lost 0 bases, and 3 bases stayed unmatched. In DNA form, the CDR3 reads TGTGCCTGTGACTACTGGGGGATAAGCTCCTGGGACACCCGACAGATGTTTTTC. The encoded protein is CACDYWGISSWDTRQMFF.

Worth noting for this clone: It is likely a read error: a sequence one base away is far more abundant. This sample includes further DNA sequences coding for the same CDR3. V gene TRDV1 combines with J gene TRDJ2; D is unclear. Germline V lookup: CDR1 TSWWSYY, CDR2 QGS. The CDR3 is made up of 17 amino acids. The CDR3, as DNA: TGTGCTCTTGGGGAAGGATCAGAGGAGGGTTTGACAGCACAGCTCTTCTTT. Protein product: CALGEGSEEGLTAQLFF.

This clone showed up just a few times. This probably arose from a read error, given a far larger clone one base away. This chain uses TRDV1 with TRDJ1; D might be TRDD2 (5 bases). The CDR3 contains 20 residues. Trimming took off 1 base at V and 2 bases at J, with 26 bases between the two ends. Germline loops: CDR1 TSWWSYY, CDR2 QGS. For the CDR3, the DNA is TGTGCTCTTGGGGAACGGAAGGCCTACGAACAGACCCTCTTGACCGATAAACTCATCTTT. Protein product: CALGERKAYEQTLLTDKLIF.